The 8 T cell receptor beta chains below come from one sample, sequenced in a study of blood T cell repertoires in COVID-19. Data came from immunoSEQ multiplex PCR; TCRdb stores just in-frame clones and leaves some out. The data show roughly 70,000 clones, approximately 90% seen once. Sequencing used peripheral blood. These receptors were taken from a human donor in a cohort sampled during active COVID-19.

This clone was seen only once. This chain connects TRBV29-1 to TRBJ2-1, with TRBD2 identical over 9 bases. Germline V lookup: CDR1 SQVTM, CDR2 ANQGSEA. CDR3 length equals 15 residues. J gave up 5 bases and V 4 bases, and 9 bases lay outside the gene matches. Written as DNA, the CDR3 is TGCAGCGTTGCTGGCGGGAGGGCCGGGGACAATGAGCAGTTCTTC. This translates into CSVAGGRAGDNEQFF.

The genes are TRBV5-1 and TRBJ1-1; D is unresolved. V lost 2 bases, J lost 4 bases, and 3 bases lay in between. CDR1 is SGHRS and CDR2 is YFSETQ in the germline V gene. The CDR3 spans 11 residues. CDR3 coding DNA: TGCGCCAGCAGCTTCGGCACTGAAGCTTTCTTT. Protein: CASSFGTEAFF.

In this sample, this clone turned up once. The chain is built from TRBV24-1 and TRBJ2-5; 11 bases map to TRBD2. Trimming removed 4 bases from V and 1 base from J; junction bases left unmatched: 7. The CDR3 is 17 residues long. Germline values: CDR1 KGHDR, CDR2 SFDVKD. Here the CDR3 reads CATSDFSGRASQETQYF. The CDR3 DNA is TGTGCCACCAGTGACTTTAGCGGGAGGGCCTCCCAAGAGACCCAGTACTTC.

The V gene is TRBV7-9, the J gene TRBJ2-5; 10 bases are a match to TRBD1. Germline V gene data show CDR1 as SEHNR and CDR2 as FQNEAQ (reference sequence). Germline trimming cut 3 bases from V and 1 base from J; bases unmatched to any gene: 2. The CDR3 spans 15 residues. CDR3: CASSLGQGTQETQYF. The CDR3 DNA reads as TGTGCCAGCAGCTTGGGACAGGGGACCCAAGAGACCCAGTACTTC.

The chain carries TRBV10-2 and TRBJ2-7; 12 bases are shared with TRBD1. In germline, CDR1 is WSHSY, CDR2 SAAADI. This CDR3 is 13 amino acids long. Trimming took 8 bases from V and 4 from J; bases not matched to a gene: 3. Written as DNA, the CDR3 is TGCGCCAGCGGGGGACAGGGGGCGTACGAGCAGTACTTC. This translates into CASGGQGAYEQYF.

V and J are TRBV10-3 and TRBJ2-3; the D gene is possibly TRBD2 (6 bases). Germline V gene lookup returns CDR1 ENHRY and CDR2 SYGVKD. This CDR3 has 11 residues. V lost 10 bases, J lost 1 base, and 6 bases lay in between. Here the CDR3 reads CATSGTDTQYF. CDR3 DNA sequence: TGTGCCACTAGCGGCACAGATACGCAGTATTTT.

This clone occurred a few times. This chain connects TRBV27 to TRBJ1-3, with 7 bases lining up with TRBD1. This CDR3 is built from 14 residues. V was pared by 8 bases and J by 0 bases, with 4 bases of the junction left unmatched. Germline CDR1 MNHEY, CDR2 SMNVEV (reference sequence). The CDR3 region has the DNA TGTGCCAGCGGGGACAGCGGCTCTGGAAACACCATATATTTT. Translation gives CASGDSGSGNTIYF.

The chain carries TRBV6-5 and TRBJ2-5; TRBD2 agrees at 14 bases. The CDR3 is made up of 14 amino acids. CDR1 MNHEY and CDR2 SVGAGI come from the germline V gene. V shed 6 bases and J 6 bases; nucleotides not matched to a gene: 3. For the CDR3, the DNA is TGTGCCAGCAGGGGGACTAGCGGGAGAAAGACCCAGTACTTC. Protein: CASRGTSGRKTQYF.